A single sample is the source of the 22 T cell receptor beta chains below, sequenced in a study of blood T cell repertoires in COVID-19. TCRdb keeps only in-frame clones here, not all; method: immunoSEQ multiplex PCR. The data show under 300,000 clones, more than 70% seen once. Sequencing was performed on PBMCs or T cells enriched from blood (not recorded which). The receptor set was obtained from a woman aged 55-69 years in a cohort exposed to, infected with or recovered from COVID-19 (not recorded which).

In DNA form, the CDR3 reads TGCGCCAGCAGCTTGGATTGGGGAGGCAATCAGCCCCAGCATTTT. It yields the protein CASSLDWGGNQPQHF. V usage is TRBV5-1 and J usage is TRBJ1-5; D is unclear. Germline CDR1 and CDR2: SGHRS and YFSETQ. This CDR3 is 15 amino acids long. The germline V and J ends were trimmed by 0 bases and 2 bases, with 9 bases remaining between them.

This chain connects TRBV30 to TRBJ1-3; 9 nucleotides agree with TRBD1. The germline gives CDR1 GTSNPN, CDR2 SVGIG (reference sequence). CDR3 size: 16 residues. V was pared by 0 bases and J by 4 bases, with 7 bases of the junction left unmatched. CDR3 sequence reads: CAWSVRNRGQGNTIYF. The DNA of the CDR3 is TGTGCCTGGAGTGTTCGTAACAGGGGGCAGGGAAACACCATATATTTT. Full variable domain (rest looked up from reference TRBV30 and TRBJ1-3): SQTIHQWPATLVQPVGSPLSLECTVEGTSNPNLYWYRQAAGRGLQLLFYSVGIGQISSEVPQNLSASRPQDRQFILSSKKLLLSDSGFYLCAWSVRNRGQGNTIYFGEGSWLTVV.

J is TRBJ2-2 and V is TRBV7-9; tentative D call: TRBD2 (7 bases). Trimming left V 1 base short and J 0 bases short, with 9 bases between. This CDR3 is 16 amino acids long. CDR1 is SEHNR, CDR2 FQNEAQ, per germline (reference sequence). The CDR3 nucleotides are TGTGCCAGCAGCTTAGAAGGGGGGGCGAACACCGGGGAGCTGTTTTTT. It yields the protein CASSLEGGANTGELFF.

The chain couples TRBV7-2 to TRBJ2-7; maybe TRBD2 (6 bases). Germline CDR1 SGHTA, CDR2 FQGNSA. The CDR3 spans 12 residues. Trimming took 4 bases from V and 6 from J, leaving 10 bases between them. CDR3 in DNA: TGTGCCAGCAGCTACCGGGGGATCGAGCAGTACTTC. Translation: CASSYRGIEQYF.

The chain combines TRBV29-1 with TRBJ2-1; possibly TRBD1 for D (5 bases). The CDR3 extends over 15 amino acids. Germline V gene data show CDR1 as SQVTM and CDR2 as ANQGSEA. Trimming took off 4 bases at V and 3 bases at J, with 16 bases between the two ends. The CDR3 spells CSVGAGSGFYNEQFF. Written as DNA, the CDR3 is TGCAGCGTTGGAGCAGGGTCTGGTTTCTACAATGAGCAGTTCTTC.

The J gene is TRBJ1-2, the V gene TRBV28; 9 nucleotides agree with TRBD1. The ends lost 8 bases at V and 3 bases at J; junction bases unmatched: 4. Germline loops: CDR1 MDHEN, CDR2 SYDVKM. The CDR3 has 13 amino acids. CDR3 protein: CASRTGGDYGYTF. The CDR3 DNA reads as TGTGCCAGCCGTACAGGGGGCGACTATGGCTACACCTTC.

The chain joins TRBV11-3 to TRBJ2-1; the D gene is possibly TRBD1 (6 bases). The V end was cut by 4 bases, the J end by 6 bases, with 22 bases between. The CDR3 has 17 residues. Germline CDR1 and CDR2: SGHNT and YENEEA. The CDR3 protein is CASSSTRPSLQGNEQFF. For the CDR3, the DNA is TGTGCCAGCAGCTCAACCCGACCCTCTCTACAGGGCAATGAGCAGTTCTTC.

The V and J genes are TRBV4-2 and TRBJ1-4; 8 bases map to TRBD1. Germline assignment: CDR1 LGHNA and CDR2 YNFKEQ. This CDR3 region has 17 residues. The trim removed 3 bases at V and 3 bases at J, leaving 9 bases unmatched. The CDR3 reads CASSQGGTGGANEKLFF. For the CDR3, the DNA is TGTGCCAGCAGCCAGGGGGGCACAGGGGGGGCTAATGAAAAACTGTTTTTT.

CDR3 amino acids: CASSTSGQGALGELFF. In nucleotides, the CDR3 is TGTGCCAGCAGCACATCGGGACAGGGGGCCCTCGGGGAGCTGTTTTTT. The rearrangement joins TRBV9 to TRBJ2-2; TRBD1 agrees at 12 bases. Germline values: CDR1 SGDLS, CDR2 YYNGEE. The CDR3 loop spans 16 amino acids. V gave up 4 bases and J gave up 7 bases; unmatched junction bases: 8.

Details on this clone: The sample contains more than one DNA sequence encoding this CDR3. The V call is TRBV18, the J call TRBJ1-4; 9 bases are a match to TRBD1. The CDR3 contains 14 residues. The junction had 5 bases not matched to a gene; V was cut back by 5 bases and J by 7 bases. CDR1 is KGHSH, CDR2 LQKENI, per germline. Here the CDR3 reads CASSLQGAREKLFF. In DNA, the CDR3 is TGTGCCAGCTCATTACAGGGGGCGCGTGAAAAACTGTTTTTT. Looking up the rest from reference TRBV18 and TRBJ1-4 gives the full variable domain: NAGVMQNPRHLVRRRGQEARLRCSPMKGHSHVYWYRQLPEEGLKFMVYLQKENIIDESGMPKERFSAEFPKEGPSILRIQQVVRGDSAAYFCASSLQGAREKLFFGSGTQLSVL.

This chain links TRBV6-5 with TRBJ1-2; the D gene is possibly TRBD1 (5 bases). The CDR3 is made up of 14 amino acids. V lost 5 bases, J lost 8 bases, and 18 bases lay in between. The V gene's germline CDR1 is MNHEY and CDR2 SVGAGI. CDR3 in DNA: TGTGCCAGCAGTATCTTGGACAAGGCAGTAGGCTACACCTTC. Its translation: CASSILDKAVGYTF.

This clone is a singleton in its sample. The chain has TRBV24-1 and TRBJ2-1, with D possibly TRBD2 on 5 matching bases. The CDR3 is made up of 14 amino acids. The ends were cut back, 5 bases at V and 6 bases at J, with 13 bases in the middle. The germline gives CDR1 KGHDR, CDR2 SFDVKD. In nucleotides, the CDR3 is TGTGCCACCAGTGGGTCGGGGATGGCCAATGAGCAGTTCTTC. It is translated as CATSGSGMANEQFF.

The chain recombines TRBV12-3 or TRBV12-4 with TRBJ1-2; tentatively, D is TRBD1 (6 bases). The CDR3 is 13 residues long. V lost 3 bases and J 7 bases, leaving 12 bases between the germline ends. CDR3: CASSFEQGAGYTF. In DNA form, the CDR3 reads TGTGCCAGCAGTTTTGAACAGGGCGCTGGCTACACCTTC.

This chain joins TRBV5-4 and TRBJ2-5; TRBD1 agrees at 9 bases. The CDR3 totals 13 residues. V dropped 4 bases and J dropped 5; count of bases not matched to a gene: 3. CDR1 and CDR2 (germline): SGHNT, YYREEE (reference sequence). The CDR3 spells CASSMDRGETQYF. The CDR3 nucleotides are TGTGCCAGCAGCATGGACAGGGGTGAGACCCAGTACTTC.

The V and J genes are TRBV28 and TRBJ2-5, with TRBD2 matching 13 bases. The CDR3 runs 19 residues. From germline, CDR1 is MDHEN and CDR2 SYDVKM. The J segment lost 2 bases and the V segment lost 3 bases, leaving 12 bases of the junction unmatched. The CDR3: CASSFVRLAGGENQETQYF. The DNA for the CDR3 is TGTGCCAGCAGTTTTGTTCGACTAGCGGGAGGCGAGAATCAAGAGACCCAGTACTTC.

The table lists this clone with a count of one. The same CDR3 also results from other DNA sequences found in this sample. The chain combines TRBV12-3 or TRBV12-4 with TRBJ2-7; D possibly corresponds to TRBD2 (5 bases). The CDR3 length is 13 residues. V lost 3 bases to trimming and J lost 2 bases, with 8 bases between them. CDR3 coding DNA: TGTGCCAGCAGTTTCACGGGGACCTACGAGCAGTACTTC. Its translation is CASSFTGTYEQYF.

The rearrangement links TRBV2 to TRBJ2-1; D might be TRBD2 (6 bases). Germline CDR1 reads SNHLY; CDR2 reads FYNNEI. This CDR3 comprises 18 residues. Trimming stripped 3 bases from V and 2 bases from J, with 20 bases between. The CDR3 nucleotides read TGTGCCAGCAGTGATGGGGATAGACTAGACATCCCCTACAATGAGCAGTTCTTC. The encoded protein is CASSDGDRLDIPYNEQFF. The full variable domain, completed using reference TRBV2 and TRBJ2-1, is EPEVTQTPSHQVTQMGQEVILRCVPISNHLYFYWYRQILGQKVEFLVSFYNNEISEKSEIFDDQFSVERPDGSNFTLKIRSTKLEDSAMYFCASSDGDRLDIPYNEQFFGPGTRLTVL.

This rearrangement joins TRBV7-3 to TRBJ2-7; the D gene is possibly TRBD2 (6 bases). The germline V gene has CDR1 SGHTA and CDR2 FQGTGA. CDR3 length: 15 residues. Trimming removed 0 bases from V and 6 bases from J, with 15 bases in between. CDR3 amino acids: CASSLTANFGSEQYF. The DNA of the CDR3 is TGTGCCAGCAGCTTAACGGCGAACTTCGGGAGCGAGCAGTACTTC.

The CDR3 sequence: CASSSTYEQYF. The CDR3 nucleotides read TGTGCCAGCAGTTCCACCTACGAGCAGTACTTC. J is TRBJ2-7 and V is TRBV6-5; D gene unclear. Germline values: CDR1 MNHEY, CDR2 SVGAGI. Trimming took 4 bases from V and 2 from J, leaving 3 bases between them. The CDR3 totals 11 residues.

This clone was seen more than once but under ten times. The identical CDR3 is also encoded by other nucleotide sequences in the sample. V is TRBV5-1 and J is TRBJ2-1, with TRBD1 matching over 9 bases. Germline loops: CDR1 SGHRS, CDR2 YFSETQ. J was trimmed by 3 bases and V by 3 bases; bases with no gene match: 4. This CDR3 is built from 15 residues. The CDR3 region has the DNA TGCGCCAGCAGCTCGGGACAGGGTAGCTACAATGAGCAGTTCTTC. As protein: CASSSGQGSYNEQFF.

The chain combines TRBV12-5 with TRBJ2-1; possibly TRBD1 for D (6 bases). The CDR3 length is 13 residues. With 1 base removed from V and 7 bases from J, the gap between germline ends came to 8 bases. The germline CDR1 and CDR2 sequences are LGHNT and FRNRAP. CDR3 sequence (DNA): TGTGCTAGTGGTTTGGACAGGGCAAATGAGCAGTTCTTC. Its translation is CASGLDRANEQFF. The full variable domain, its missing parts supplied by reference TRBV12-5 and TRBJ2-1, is DARVTQTPRHKVTEMGQEVTMRCQPILGHNTVFWYRQTMMQGLELLAYFRNRAPLDDSGMPKDRFSAEMPDATLATLKIQPSEPRDSAVYFCASGLDRANEQFFGPGTRLTVL.

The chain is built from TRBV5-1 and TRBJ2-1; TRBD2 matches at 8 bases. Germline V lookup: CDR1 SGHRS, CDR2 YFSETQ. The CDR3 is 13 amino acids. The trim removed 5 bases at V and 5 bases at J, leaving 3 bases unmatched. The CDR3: CASRGTSNNEQFF. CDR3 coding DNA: TGCGCCAGCAGGGGGACTAGTAACAATGAGCAGTTCTTC.